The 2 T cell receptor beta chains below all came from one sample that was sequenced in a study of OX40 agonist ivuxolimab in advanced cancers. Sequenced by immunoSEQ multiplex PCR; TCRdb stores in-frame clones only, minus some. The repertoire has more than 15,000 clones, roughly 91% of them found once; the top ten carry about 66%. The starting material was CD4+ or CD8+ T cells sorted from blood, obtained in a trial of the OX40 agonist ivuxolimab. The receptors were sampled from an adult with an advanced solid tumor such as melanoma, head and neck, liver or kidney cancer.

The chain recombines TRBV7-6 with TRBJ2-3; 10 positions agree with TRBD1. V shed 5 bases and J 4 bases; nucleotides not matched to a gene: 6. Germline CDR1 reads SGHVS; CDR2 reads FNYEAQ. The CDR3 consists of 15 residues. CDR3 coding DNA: TGTGCCAGCAGCCGGACAGGGGGTGAGGCAGATACGCAGTATTTT. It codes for CASSRTGGEADTQYF.

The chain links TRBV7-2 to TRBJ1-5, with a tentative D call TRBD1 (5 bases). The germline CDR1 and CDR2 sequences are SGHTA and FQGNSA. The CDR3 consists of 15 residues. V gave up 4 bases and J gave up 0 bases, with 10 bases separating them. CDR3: CASSSQGYSNQPQHF. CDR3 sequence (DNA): TGTGCCAGCAGCTCCCAGGGTTATAGCAATCAGCCCCAGCATTTT.